Reported below is one TCR beta chain. The target antigen is unknown. The data were taken from a study of T cell responses to AZD1222 COVID-19 vaccine. Study-level results: The study identified only six AZD1222 recipients as seropositive at baseline.

The data were produced by immunoSEQ multiplex PCR, yet TCRdb's version contains in-frame clones alone and is incomplete. Of more than 95,000 clones in the sample, 91% are singletons; the top ten hold about 50%. V was cut by 8 bases and J by 13 bases, with 23 bases left in between. The CDR3 loop spans 13 amino acids. The sequence came from an adult in good health. The sequencing used peripheral blood, collected on day 0 of AZD1222 vaccination. J is TRBJ1-2 and V is TRBV12-3 or TRBV12-4; D is perhaps TRBD1 (6 bases). The CDR3 bases are TGTGCCAGCGCATTGGGTGGAATTGGGACAACCACCTTC. It yields the protein CASALGGIGTTTF.